These 13 T cell receptor beta chains share one sample of origin, sequenced in a study of spatial heterogeneity in lung cancer. Time point indicated: sample taken at primary tumor resection. Whole RNA, isolated from tumor, nontumor lung or frozen PBMC, was sequenced without prior sorting. TCRdb called the 5' RACE reads again in MiXCR, with one record for every CDR3 protein. This sample has over 75,000 distinct CDR3 sequences, with 15% to 25% found just once. The input for sequencing was PBMCs, taken at surgery. The receptor set was obtained from a male donor with early-stage non-small cell lung cancer.

By frequency in the sample, this clonotype is medium-sized (0.01 to 0.1%). The chain joins TRBV4-3 to TRBJ1-4; no definite D call. This CDR3 comprises 12 residues. Deletions cut 4 bases from V and 8 bases from J, with 8 bases between. The germline V gene encodes CDR1 LGHNA and CDR2 YSLEER. CDR3 DNA sequence: TGCGCCAGCAGCCTTCCCAACGAAAAACTGTTTTTT. Its protein product is CASSLPNEKLFF.

The genes are TRBV28 and TRBJ2-1; unclear D gene. The germline CDR1 and CDR2 sequences are MDHEN and SYDVKM. Trimming took 2 bases from V and 11 from J, leaving 10 bases between them. There are 12 residues in the CDR3. The CDR3 is CASSLGVGQQFF. The CDR3 nucleotides are TGTGCCAGCAGTTTAGGTGTCGGACAGCAGTTCTTC.

In this sample, this clonotype turned up many times. The chain uses TRBV29-1 and TRBJ1-1, with 7 bases identical to TRBD1. Germline V lookup: CDR1 SQVTM, CDR2 ANQGSEA. Losses at the gene ends were 7 bases for V and 4 bases for J; bases not matched to a gene: 9. The CDR3 is 13 residues long. CDR3 amino acids: CSGQRGQGTEAFF. Here the CDR3 DNA reads TGCAGCGGACAAAGGGGGCAGGGCACTGAAGCTTTCTTT.

This clonotype was detected many times. One end of the junction is discordant with germline, which a read error may explain. The rearrangement uses TRBV5-1 and TRBJ2-5; D ambiguous. CDR1 is SGHRS, CDR2 YFSETQ, per germline. The CDR3 is 12 amino acids. In DNA form, the CDR3 reads TGTGCCAGCAGTTTAGCCCAAGAGACCCAGTACTTC. Translated: CASSLAQETQYF.

This clonotype was seen repeatedly, ten times or more. V gene TRBV6-5 combines with J gene TRBJ2-7; 7 positions agree with TRBD2. This CDR3 has 14 amino acids. Germline V gene lookup returns CDR1 MNHEY and CDR2 SVGAGI. Trimming removed 0 bases from V and 6 bases from J; junction bases left unmatched: 5. The CDR3, as DNA: TGTGCCAGCAGTTACTCCCCGCGGGGGAGCGAGCAGTACTTC. Its protein product is CASSYSPRGSEQYF.

This chain joins TRBV28 and TRBJ2-1; D not resolved. The germline V and J ends were trimmed by 5 bases and 6 bases, with 14 bases remaining between them. Germline lookup yields CDR1 MDHEN and CDR2 SYDVKM. The CDR3 sequence is 14 residues long. In DNA form, the CDR3 reads TGTGCCAGCAGTCCTTCGCGGCCCCGCAATGAGCAGTTCTTC. Translated: CASSPSRPRNEQFF.

In its sample, this clonotype was seen a few times. CDR3 region: CASSPGGANEQYF. The CDR3 nucleotides read TGTGCCAGCAGCCCCGGGGGGGCCAACGAGCAGTACTTC. This chain joins TRBV7-2 and TRBJ2-7; 8 bases map to TRBD2. The length of the CDR3 is 13 residues. V was clipped by 5 bases and J by 5 bases; unmatched bases: 5. Germline V gives CDR1 SGHTA, CDR2 FQGNSA.

For this clonotype: Germline and junction disagree at one end, which may indicate a read error. This chain joins TRBV29-1 and TRBJ2-1; D perhaps matches TRBD2 (5 bases). The CDR3 is 15 residues long. CDR1 is SQVTM, CDR2 ANQGSEA, per germline. For the CDR3, the DNA is TGCAGCGCTGAACCAGCGGTAAGCTCCTACAATGAGCAGTTCTTC. Protein sequence: CSAEPAVSSYNEQFF.

In its sample, this clonotype was seen a few times. This sequence joins TRBV12-3 or TRBV12-4 and TRBJ2-7; D might be TRBD1 (5 bases). The CDR3 sequence is 14 residues long. Deletions cut 5 bases from V and 2 bases from J, with 13 bases between. CDR3 nucleotide sequence: TGTGCCAGCAGTCGACAGACCGACCCCTACGAGCAGTACTTC. This encodes CASSRQTDPYEQYF.

The CDR3 region has the DNA TGTGCCAGCAGCAAGCGGGGGACAGGACCTTGCAATCAGCCCCAGCATTTT. Protein product: CASSKRGTGPCNQPQHF. This chain uses TRBV21-1 with TRBJ1-5; TRBD1 was called by the table and not checked on the DNA. TRBV21-1 is designated a pseudogene. The CDR3 has 17 amino acids.

Here the CDR3 DNA reads TGCAGTGCTTTCTCGACTAGCGCGGCCTACAATGAGCAGTTCTTC. Amino acid sequence: CSAFSTSAAYNEQFF. This sequence joins TRBV20-1 and TRBJ2-1; 8 bases match TRBD2. There are 15 residues in the CDR3. Germline-derived CDR1 and CDR2 are DFQATT and SNEGSKA (reference sequence). Trimming removed 5 bases from V and 2 bases from J; junction bases left unmatched: 8.

The chain links TRBV6-2 or TRBV6-3 to TRBJ2-2; D gene ambiguous. V lost 8 bases and J lost 1, with 14 bases in between. CDR3 length: 15 residues. CDR1 is MNHEY and CDR2 is SVGEGT in the germline V gene. CDR3 coding DNA: TGTGCCAGCGGTCGAAATACTGAGAACACCGGGGAGCTGTTTTTT. Its translation is CASGRNTENTGELFF.

This clonotype came up a few times. The chain recombines TRBV2 with TRBJ2-1; 10 positions agree with TRBD2. V was pared by 10 bases and J by 6 bases, with 6 bases of the junction left unmatched. Germline CDR1 is SNHLY and CDR2 is FYNNEI. CDR3 length: 13 amino acids. As DNA, the CDR3 is TGTGCCACCCTAGCGGGGGTTGGCAATGAGCAGTTCTTC. This codes for CATLAGVGNEQFF. Full variable domain (missing parts from reference TRBV2 and TRBJ2-1): EPEVTQTPSHQVTQMGQEVILRCVPISNHLYFYWYRQILGQKVEFLVSFYNNEISEKSEIFDDQFSVERPDGSNFTLKIRSTKLEDSAMYFCATLAGVGNEQFFGPGTRLTVL.